Below are 8 T cell receptor beta chains sequenced from a single sample in a study of regulatory T cells in long-lasting Graves disease. TCR beta libraries were built with iRepertoire HTBI primers and Arm-PCR of CDR3 regions. A single record per CDR3 protein comes from TCRdb applying MiXCR to the multiplex PCR reads. This sample has some 300,000 distinct CDR3 sequences, with 20% to 25% found just once. The time point was: persistent/refractory GD, antithyroid drugs over 5 years with positive TRAb. The TCR library was made from RNA that had been extracted from PBMCs in TRIzol. The source was peripheral blood mononuclear cells (PBMCs), collected when the disease was refractory, from a patient treated with antithyroid drugs. The receptors shown here come from a female donor with Graves disease.

The sample holds many counts of this clonotype. The chain combines TRBV7-2 with TRBJ1-2; D uncertain. Germline V lookup: CDR1 SGHTA, CDR2 FQGNSA. V lost 1 base, J lost 8 bases, and 14 bases lay in between. The CDR3 has 14 amino acids. Written as DNA, the CDR3 is TGTGCCAGCAGCTTAGGACCAGCCAACCGGGGCTACACCTTC. Translated: CASSLGPANRGYTF.

This clonotype showed up many times. The rearrangement links TRBV28 to TRBJ2-5, with D possibly matching TRBD1 (6 bases). Germline V lookup: CDR1 MDHEN, CDR2 SYDVKM. The CDR3 is made up of 14 amino acids. V was pared by 6 bases and J by 0 bases, with 11 bases between. The CDR3 region has the DNA TGTGCCAGCAGCCACAGGGTTGACCAAGAGACCCAGTACTTC. This codes for CASSHRVDQETQYF.

This clonotype turned up a few times. V usage is TRBV7-9 and J usage is TRBJ1-4; D possibly corresponds to TRBD1 (6 bases). The CDR3 is made up of 15 amino acids. V lost 1 base, J lost 5 bases, and 11 bases lay in between. Germline V gives CDR1 SEHNR, CDR2 FQNEAQ (reference sequence). CDR3 in DNA: TGTGCCAGCAGCTTAGGAGGGGGGTTAAATGAAAAACTGTTTTTT. Its translation is CASSLGGGLNEKLFF. The variable domain in full, completed from reference TRBV7-9 and TRBJ1-4, reads DTGVSQNPRHKITKRGQNVTFRCDPISEHNRLYWYRQTLGQGPEFLTYFQNEAQLEKSRLLSDRFSAERPKGSFSTLEIQRTEQGDSAMYLCASSLGGGLNEKLFFGSGTQLSVL.

The gene calls are TRBV3-1 and TRBJ2-5; 9 nucleotides align to TRBD2. The junction had 11 bases not matched to a gene; V was cut back by 1 base and J by 2 bases. Germline V gives CDR1 LGHDT, CDR2 YNNKEL (reference sequence). The CDR3 consists of 18 residues. This CDR3 is CASSQAGSGGLLQETQYF. The CDR3 DNA reads TGTGCCAGCAGCCAAGCTGGTAGCGGGGGACTGCTTCAAGAGACCCAGTACTTC.

The gene calls are TRBV30 and TRBJ1-1; D is unclear. Germline V gene lookup returns CDR1 GTSNPN and CDR2 SVGIG (reference sequence). V was clipped by 3 bases and J by 0 bases, with 11 bases between them. The CDR3 consists of 14 residues. CDR3 protein: CAWSALSVNTEAFF. The CDR3 nucleotides are TGTGCCTGGAGCGCCCTCTCGGTGAACACTGAAGCTTTCTTT.

The CDR3 sequence: CASSDSRGTSNQPQHF. CDR3 coding DNA: TGTGCCAGCAGTGACTCTCGAGGGACTAGCAATCAGCCCCAGCATTTT. V is TRBV6-4 and J is TRBJ1-5; weak D call: TRBD1 (5 bases). V was pared by 0 bases and J by 0 bases, with 9 bases between. Germline CDR1 is MRHNA and CDR2 is SNTAGT. There are 16 residues in the CDR3.

This clonotype was seen more than once but under ten times. The chain has TRBV7-9 and TRBJ2-7; D may match TRBD1 or TRBD2 (5 bases each). The V end was cut by 5 bases, the J end by 3 bases, with 17 bases between. CDR1 SEHNR and CDR2 FQNEAQ come from the germline V gene (reference sequence). The CDR3 consists of 15 residues. The CDR3 reads CASSPDSGEFYEQYF. DNA for the CDR3: TGTGCCAGCAGCCCCGACAGTGGGGAGTTCTACGAGCAGTACTTC.

This clonotype was counted ten times or more. V gene TRBV6-2 or TRBV6-3 combines with J gene TRBJ2-7, with 9 bases fitting TRBD1. Germline CDR1 and CDR2: MNHEY and SVGEGT. V was clipped by 8 bases and J by 2 bases; unmatched bases: 7. The CDR3 covers 14 residues. The CDR3 sequence is CASQGTGPPYEQYF. As DNA, the CDR3 is TGTGCCAGCCAGGGGACAGGGCCCCCCTACGAGCAGTACTTC.